A single sample gave rise to the 26 T cell receptor beta chains below, sequenced in a study of regulatory T cells in long-lasting Graves disease. Time point of the sample: newly diagnosed GD, antithyroid drugs for less than 3 months. From RNA extracted from PBMCs, the TCR library was made. To make TCR beta libraries, researchers used iRepertoire HTBI primers and Arm-PCR of CDR3 regions. One entry per CDR3 protein results from TCRdb running MiXCR on the multiplex PCR reads. The sample has 500,000 or so distinct CDR3 sequences; 14% are singletons. These sequences were also reported in another study, on T cells in Graves' hyperthyroidism and ophthalmopathy.

Sequencing was performed on peripheral blood mononuclear cells (PBMCs), taken at new diagnosis, from a patient treated with antithyroid drugs. The receptors were gathered from a woman in her fifties or sixties with Graves disease.

There are many counts of this clonotype. The gene calls are TRBV2 and TRBJ2-1, with 10 positions matching TRBD2. This CDR3 has 16 residues. From germline, CDR1 is SNHLY and CDR2 FYNNEI. V lost 4 bases, J lost 5 bases, and 8 bases stayed unmatched. CDR3 sequence reads: CASSGMRTSGHNEQFF. In DNA, the CDR3 is TGTGCCAGCAGTGGAATGCGGACTAGCGGTCACAATGAGCAGTTCTTC.

This clonotype appeared a few times. The chain employs TRBV2 and TRBJ2-1; 8 bases are a match to TRBD2. With the DNA end fitting TRBJ2-4 better, the J assignment may be wrong. Looked up from germline, CDR1 is SNHLY and CDR2 is FYNNEI. The CDR3 is 14 amino acids. CDR3 region: CASSEGTSFIFQYF. In DNA, the CDR3 is TGTGCCAGCAGTGAAGGGACTAGCTTTATCTTTCAGTACTTC.

This clonotype was observed many times. The V call is TRBV5-1, the J call TRBJ1-1; 8 nucleotides align to TRBD1. J gave up 3 bases and V 9 bases, and 7 bases lay outside the gene matches. This CDR3 has 13 residues. Germline assignment: CDR1 SGHRS and CDR2 YFSETQ. CDR3 in DNA: TGCGCCACCAGGACAGGGTGGGACACTGAAGCTTTCTTT. Translation: CATRTGWDTEAFF.

In its sample, this clonotype was seen many times. The rearrangement uses TRBV28 and TRBJ1-5; 11 positions agree with TRBD1. Germline CDR1 is MDHEN and CDR2 is SYDVKM. J gave up 6 bases and V 8 bases, and 3 bases lay outside the gene matches. The CDR3 has 13 amino acids. The CDR3: CASGQGASQPQHF. The DNA for the CDR3 is TGTGCCAGCGGACAGGGGGCGAGTCAGCCCCAGCATTTT.

This clonotype has a handful of counts. The rearrangement uses TRBV18 and TRBJ1-2; possible D gene TRBD1, 6 bases. The germline V gene encodes CDR1 KGHSH and CDR2 LQKENI. V was pared by 5 bases and J by 6 bases, with 19 bases between. This CDR3 contains 15 residues. CDR3 sequence: CASSSTRGAPNGYTF. In DNA, the CDR3 is TGTGCCAGCTCATCCACACGGGGGGCGCCGAATGGCTACACCTTC.

The chain carries TRBV10-3 and TRBJ2-3; D is uncertain. The CDR3 totals 13 residues. CDR1 and CDR2 from the germline V gene are ENHRY and SYGVKD. Trimming took 3 bases from V and 3 from J, leaving 7 bases between them. CDR3 nucleotides: TGTGCCATCAGTGAAGAAGGGACAGATACGCAGTATTTT. Translating it yields CAISEEGTDTQYF.

This clonotype showed up many times. The rearrangement links TRBV3-1 to TRBJ1-5; the D is unclear. Deletions cut 4 bases from V and 6 bases from J, with 22 bases between. The CDR3 extends over 17 amino acids. Germline lookup yields CDR1 LGHDT and CDR2 YNNKEL (reference sequence). The CDR3: CASSRRRITEGRQPQHF. CDR3 nucleotide sequence: TGTGCCAGCAGCCGACGGAGAATTACGGAGGGCCGTCAGCCCCAGCATTTT.

On this clonotype itself: With a much larger clone just one base away, this may be a read error. The chain is built from TRBV6-5 and TRBJ2-7; no reliable D call. This CDR3 is built from 14 residues. CDR1 is MNHEY, CDR2 SVGAGI, per germline. DNA for the CDR3: TGTGCCAGCAGTTACGGTGCACATCCCTACGGGCAGTACTTC. Translating it yields CASSYGAHPYGQYF.

About this clonotype: A much larger clone is a single base away; this may be a read error. The chain carries TRBV2 and TRBJ2-4; possibly TRBD2 for D (6 bases). Germline V CDR1 and CDR2: SNHLY, FYNNEI. Trimming stripped 5 bases from V and 13 bases from J, with 24 bases between. The CDR3 spans 15 residues. This CDR3 reads CASSRDFPSYNEQYF. CDR3 coding DNA: TGTGCCAGCAGTCGGGACTTCCCGTCCTACAATGAGCAGTACTTC.

This clonotype was observed many times. The V call is TRBV7-9, the J call TRBJ2-7, with 9 bases lining up with TRBD2. J lost 2 bases, V lost 1 base, and 9 bases had no gene match. The CDR3 has 17 residues. The germline gives CDR1 SEHNR, CDR2 FQNEAQ (reference sequence). CDR3 amino acids: CASSLDPGLAPTYEQYF. As DNA, the CDR3 is TGTGCCAGCAGCTTAGACCCCGGACTAGCGCCAACCTACGAGCAGTACTTC.

V and J are TRBV18 and TRBJ1-5; maybe TRBD1 (5 bases). From germline, CDR1 is KGHSH and CDR2 LQKENI. This CDR3 is 18 amino acids long. V was cut by 3 bases and J by 3 bases, with 21 bases left in between. This CDR3 is CASSPYSGTADVNQPQHF. CDR3 in DNA: TGTGCCAGCTCACCTTACTCCGGGACCGCAGACGTCAATCAGCCCCAGCATTTT.

At least ten counts were recorded for this clonotype. The V call is TRBV3-1, the J call TRBJ2-2, with unresolved D. V was clipped by 0 bases and J by 5 bases, with 10 bases between them. Germline CDR1 LGHDT, CDR2 YNNKEL (reference sequence). This CDR3 has 15 residues. CDR3 DNA: TGTGCCAGCAGCCAAGAGCTACTCCTTACCGGGGAGCTGTTTTTT. Residues: CASSQELLLTGELFF.

The chain is built from TRBV24-1 and TRBJ2-7; the D is unclear. Between the trimmed V and J ends, which lost 4 bases and 6 bases, there was a span of 21 bases. The CDR3 contains 16 residues. CDR1 is KGHDR, CDR2 SFDVKD, per germline. The CDR3 protein is CATSEGRPNLPAEQYF. The CDR3 bases are TGTGCCACCAGTGAGGGAAGGCCGAACCTCCCGGCCGAGCAGTACTTC.

This clonotype was seen many times. V and J are TRBV5-1 and TRBJ1-1, with 7 bases fitting TRBD1. V was clipped by 4 bases and J by 4 bases; unmatched bases: 10. Germline assignment: CDR1 SGHRS and CDR2 YFSETQ. The CDR3 totals 15 residues. The CDR3 DNA follows: TGCGCCAGCAGCCCAGGGGGGGCATGGAGCACTGAAGCTTTCTTT. This sequence encodes CASSPGGAWSTEAFF.

Ten or more counts support this clonotype. V and J are TRBV6-5 and TRBJ1-1; perhaps TRBD1 as D (5 bases). The CDR3 totals 14 residues. Germline CDR1 is MNHEY and CDR2 is SVGAGI. Trimming stripped 2 bases from V and 0 bases from J, with 7 bases between. CDR3 amino acids: CASSYRGLNTEAFF. The CDR3 nucleotides read TGTGCCAGCAGTTACAGGGGCCTGAACACTGAAGCTTTCTTT.

This clonotype was observed a handful of times. V usage is TRBV9 and J usage is TRBJ2-3; 10 bases line up with TRBD2. In germline, CDR1 is SGDLS, CDR2 YYNGEE. Trimming took 3 bases from V and 2 from J; bases not matched to a gene: 21. This CDR3 region has 21 residues. CDR3 sequence (DNA): TGTGCCAGCAGCGAGACCCCGGGCAGCGGGAGGGACAGTTACGTCACAGATACGCAGTATTTT. It codes for CASSETPGSGRDSYVTDTQYF.

This clonotype has just a few counts. This chain joins TRBV28 and TRBJ2-1, with D possibly being TRBD1 (6 bases). The CDR3 spans 14 residues. Germline assignment: CDR1 MDHEN and CDR2 SYDVKM. V lost 6 bases and J lost 4, with 13 bases in between. The CDR3 sequence: CASSPIQGYNEQFF. CDR3 in DNA: TGTGCCAGCAGCCCAATACAGGGTTACAATGAGCAGTTCTTC.

The gene calls are TRBV3-1 and TRBJ1-6, with a weak D call TRBD1 (6 bases). The germline V gene has CDR1 LGHDT and CDR2 YNNKEL (reference sequence). The V end was cut by 2 bases, the J end by 7 bases, with 9 bases between. The CDR3 has 14 residues. CDR3 nucleotide sequence: TGTGCCAGCAGCCAAAGGGGGGGAAATTCACCCCTCCACTTT. It specifies CASSQRGGNSPLHF.

This clonotype showed up just a few times. The genes are TRBV3-1 and TRBJ2-3, with D unclear. V lost 1 base, J lost 2 bases, and 13 bases lay in between. The CDR3 totals 16 residues. Germline loops: CDR1 LGHDT, CDR2 YNNKEL (reference sequence). The CDR3 region has the DNA TGTGCCAGCAGCCAAGTGCGAGGACCAAACACAGATACGCAGTATTTT. This translates into CASSQVRGPNTDTQYF.

The table lists this clonotype with many counts. The chain has TRBV29-1 and TRBJ2-3; D possibly corresponds to TRBD1 (7 bases). Germline V lookup: CDR1 SQVTM, CDR2 ANQGSEA. CDR3 length equals 12 residues. The V end was cut by 7 bases, the J end by 6 bases, with 14 bases between. The CDR3 spells CSGTGGSDTQYF. In DNA form, the CDR3 reads TGCAGCGGGACAGGAGGGTCGGATACGCAGTATTTT.

There are a few counts of this clonotype. The gene calls are TRBV5-1 and TRBJ1-4, with unresolved D. The V gene's germline CDR1 is SGHRS and CDR2 YFSETQ. The germline V and J ends were trimmed by 4 bases and 8 bases, with 18 bases remaining between them. The CDR3 is 15 amino acids. For the CDR3, the DNA is TGCGCCAGCAGCCTGTCGGGAGGGTCTGGAGAAAAACTGTTTTTT. Translating it yields CASSLSGGSGEKLFF.

The rearrangement joins TRBV20-1 to TRBJ2-3; 8 bases line up with TRBD2. Losses at the gene ends were 5 bases for V and 1 base for J; bases not matched to a gene: 2. The CDR3 is 13 residues long. The germline V gene encodes CDR1 DFQATT and CDR2 SNEGSKA (reference sequence). CDR3 residues: CSAPTSGTDTQYF. DNA for the CDR3: TGCAGTGCTCCGACTAGCGGCACAGATACGCAGTATTTT.

The table lists this clonotype with a few counts. Likely a read error: the CDR3 ends without its conserved phenylalanine or tryptophan. The chain couples TRBV7-2 to TRBJ2-1; unclear D gene. The CDR3 extends over 12 amino acids. Trimming shortened V by 7 bases and J by 5 bases, and 9 bases separated the two germline ends. Germline V gives CDR1 SGHTA, CDR2 FQGNSA. The CDR3 nucleotides read TGTGCCAGCAACTCCCGAGACAATGAGCAGTTCTCC. This codes for CASNSRDNEQFS.

This chain joins TRBV20-1 and TRBJ1-5, with no clear D. Germline CDR1 reads DFQATT; CDR2 reads SNEGSKA (reference sequence). The CDR3 covers 13 residues. Trimming cost V 4 bases and J 5 bases, with 12 bases left between them. The CDR3 sequence: CSAMEILDQPQHF. CDR3 bases: TGCAGTGCTATGGAGATATTGGATCAGCCCCAGCATTTT.

The table lists this clonotype with a count of one. The junction departs from the called germline gene at one end, perhaps through a read error. The gene calls are TRBV12-3 or TRBV12-4 and TRBJ2-3; 9 bases agree with TRBD2. The CDR3 length is 13 residues. CDR3 sequence reads: CTSSLGTSDTQYF. The DNA of the CDR3 is TGTACCAGCAGTTTGGGGACTAGCGATACGCAGTATTTT.

The chain has TRBV7-9 and TRBJ2-6; possibly TRBD2 for D (6 bases). Germline CDR1 is SEHNR and CDR2 is FQNEAQ (reference sequence). The CDR3 length is 16 residues. Trimming left V 3 bases short and J 0 bases short, with 9 bases between. CDR3 loop: CASSFGSSSGANVLTF. The CDR3 DNA is TGTGCCAGCAGCTTCGGGAGCTCCTCTGGGGCCAACGTCCTGACTTTC. The whole variable domain, remainder taken from reference TRBV7-9 and TRBJ2-6, is DTGVSQNPRHKITKRGQNVTFRCDPISEHNRLYWYRQTLGQGPEFLTYFQNEAQLEKSRLLSDRFSAERPKGSFSTLEIQRTEQGDSAMYLCASSFGSSSGANVLTFGAGSRLTVL.